The 17 T cell receptor beta chains given below trace back to one sample, sequenced in a study of blood T cells in healthy people across ages. PCR was performed a second time for roughly 7 to 11 cycles using a sample-barcoded 5' primer and a J-beta primer mix. MiXCR was run by TCRdb on the 5' RACE reads, yielding one entry per CDR3 protein. The sample lists fewer than 900,000 distinct CDR3 sequences; more than 40% were seen once. Source material: blood. These receptors came from a woman aged 55-75 years in good health.

This rearrangement joins TRBV5-1 to TRBJ1-4; 9 bases are a match to TRBD1. The CDR3 totals 18 residues. J was trimmed by 0 bases and V by 0 bases; bases with no gene match: 6. CDR1 and CDR2 (germline): SGHRS, YFSETQ. CDR3 residues: CASSLVRDRDATNEKLFF. The CDR3 nucleotides read TGCGCCAGCAGCTTGGTTCGGGACAGGGATGCAACTAATGAAAAACTGTTTTTT.

This clonotype came up a few times. The chain carries TRBV28 and TRBJ2-3; either TRBD1 or TRBD2 may fit D (5 bases each). The germline gives CDR1 MDHEN, CDR2 SYDVKM. Trimming pared 5 bases from V and 4 bases from J, leaving 19 bases between. This CDR3 has 16 residues. CDR3 protein: CASSDQRGIRPDTQYF. As DNA, the CDR3 is TGTGCCAGCAGTGACCAGAGGGGAATCCGTCCAGATACGCAGTATTTT.

This clonotype was recorded a few times. A junction boundary mismatches the germline segment, possibly from a read error. This CDR3 reads CSASKVTATYSDQPQHF. CDR3 nucleotides: TGCAGTGCTAGTAAGGTCACAGCGACTTATAGCGATCAGCCCCAGCATTTT. The chain has TRBV20-1 and TRBJ1-5; D is ambiguous. There are 17 residues in the CDR3. CDR1 DFQATT and CDR2 SNEGSKA come from the germline V gene (reference sequence).

The gene calls are TRBV4-2 and TRBJ2-1; 10 bases fit TRBD2. V lost 0 bases and J lost 9; bases outside the gene matches: 14. The CDR3 spans 18 residues. Germline CDR1 LGHNA, CDR2 YNFKEQ. CDR3 protein: CASSQEASSGRLWFEQFF. For the CDR3, the DNA is TGTGCCAGCAGCCAAGAAGCGTCTAGCGGGAGACTTTGGTTTGAGCAGTTCTTC.

There are a few counts of this clonotype. The V call is TRBV2, the J call TRBJ1-1, with a weak D call TRBD1 (5 bases). The CDR3 contains 15 residues. V lost 5 bases and J lost 1, with 14 bases in between. CDR1 SNHLY and CDR2 FYNNEI come from the germline V gene. The CDR3 coding sequence is TGTGCCAGCAGTAATGGGGGTCGTAGGAACACTGAAGCTTTCTTT. This codes for CASSNGGRRNTEAFF. The whole variable domain, filled in from reference TRBV2 and TRBJ1-1, reads EPEVTQTPSHQVTQMGQEVILRCVPISNHLYFYWYRQILGQKVEFLVSFYNNEISEKSEIFDDQFSVERPDGSNFTLKIRSTKLEDSAMYFCASSNGGRRNTEAFFGQGTRLTVV.

V usage is TRBV2 and J usage is TRBJ1-2; D unclear. The ends were cut back, 9 bases at V and 7 bases at J, with 12 bases in the middle. This CDR3 comprises 11 residues. Germline-derived CDR1 and CDR2 are SNHLY and FYNNEI. The CDR3 sequence: CASKDRAGYTF. The CDR3 nucleotides are TGTGCCAGTAAGGACCGGGCTGGCTACACCTTC.

J is TRBJ2-1 and V is TRBV11-1; D ambiguous. Trimming removed 2 bases from V and 9 bases from J, with 8 bases in between. Looked up from germline, CDR1 is SGHAT and CDR2 is FQDESV (reference sequence). The CDR3 covers 12 residues. This chain's CDR3 is CASSLLGSEQFF. Written as DNA, the CDR3 is TGTGCCAGCAGCTTATTGGGTAGTGAGCAGTTCTTC. Filled out from reference TRBV11-1 and TRBJ2-1, the complete variable domain reads EAEVAQSPRYKITEKSQAVAFWCDPISGHATLYWYRQILGQGPELLVQFQDESVVDDSQLPKDRFSAERLKGVDSTLKIQPAELGDSAMYLCASSLLGSEQFFGPGTRLTVL.

This clonotype was found a few times. The chain combines TRBV9 with TRBJ2-1; no clear D gene. Per germline, CDR1 SGDLS and CDR2 YYNGEE. Trimming shortened V by 1 base and J by 10 bases, and 9 bases separated the two germline ends. The CDR3 is 12 residues long. The CDR3 loop is CASSVWAGEQFF. CDR3 DNA sequence: TGTGCCAGCAGCGTATGGGCTGGCGAGCAGTTCTTC.

The chain employs TRBV29-1 and TRBJ2-1; D might be TRBD2 (7 bases). The J call may be faulty, since TRBJ2-7 better matches the DNA end. CDR1 SQVTM and CDR2 ANQGSEA come from the germline V gene. This CDR3 is 14 amino acids long. The CDR3: CSGEGGDPYNEQYF. CDR3 sequence (DNA): TGCAGCGGGGAGGGGGGGGACCCCTACAATGAGCAGTACTTC.

This chain uses TRBV20-1 with TRBJ2-7; 12 bases map to TRBD2. J gave up 2 bases and V 3 bases, and 2 bases lay outside the gene matches. The length of the CDR3 is 14 residues. Germline V gene lookup returns CDR1 DFQATT and CDR2 SNEGSKA (reference sequence). The CDR3 loop reads CSARRTSGAYEQYF. DNA of the CDR3: TGCAGTGCTAGGAGGACTAGCGGGGCCTACGAGCAGTACTTC.

A note on this clonotype: The junction departs from the called germline gene at one end, perhaps through a read error. This chain links TRBV30 with TRBJ2-1; maybe TRBD2 (6 bases). The CDR3 extends over 11 amino acids. CDR1 GTSNPN and CDR2 SVGIG come from the germline V gene (reference sequence). Here the CDR3 DNA reads TGTGCCCGGAGTTGGGGAGGAGAGCAGTTCTTC. The encoded protein is CARSWGGEQFF.

CDR3 loop: CASSLVIAGVVAETQYF. The CDR3 coding sequence is TGTGCCAGCAGCTTGGTGATAGCGGGAGTGGTCGCGGAGACCCAGTACTTC. V is TRBV5-4 and J is TRBJ2-7; 9 bases align to TRBD2. The end of the DNA is better explained by TRBJ2-5, so the J call may be wrong. CDR1 is SGHNT and CDR2 is YYREEE in the germline V gene (reference sequence). The CDR3 spans 17 residues.

The V call is TRBV27, the J call TRBJ2-3; D possibly corresponds to TRBD2 (6 bases). The germline CDR1 and CDR2 sequences are MNHEY and SMNVEV (reference sequence). Trimming removed 8 bases from V and 0 bases from J, with 21 bases in between. This CDR3 region has 17 residues. The CDR3 loop is CASVPGRGYTSTDTQYF. CDR3 DNA sequence: TGTGCCAGCGTCCCAGGGCGGGGCTACACTAGCACAGATACGCAGTATTTT.

The sample holds a few counts of this clonotype. The gene calls are TRBV9 and TRBJ2-3; 8 bases match TRBD2. Germline loops: CDR1 SGDLS, CDR2 YYNGEE. CDR3 size: 16 residues. Germline trimming cut 0 bases from V and 4 bases from J; bases unmatched to any gene: 7. CDR3 coding DNA: TGTGCCAGCAGCGTAGACGGGAGGGTTGATGCAGATACGCAGTATTTT. This codes for CASSVDGRVDADTQYF. The entire variable domain, with the rest obtained from reference TRBV9 and TRBJ2-3, is as follows: DSGVTQTPKHLITATGQRVTLRCSPRSGDLSVYWYQQSLDQGLQFLIQYYNGEERAKGNILERFSAQQFPDLHSELNLSSLELGDSALYFCASSVDGRVDADTQYFGPGTRLTVL.

This clonotype occurred a few times. The rearrangement uses TRBV28 and TRBJ2-7; 12 nucleotides line up with TRBD1. The CDR3 totals 16 residues. Germline-derived CDR1 and CDR2 are MDHEN and SYDVKM. Unmatched junction bases numbered 9, after V lost 5 bases and J lost 4 bases. This chain's CDR3 is CASSTPGTGGVYEQYF. The CDR3 nucleotides are TGTGCCAGCAGTACCCCCGGGACAGGGGGCGTATACGAGCAGTACTTC.

This chain joins TRBV27 and TRBJ2-5; no clear D. From germline, CDR1 is MNHEY and CDR2 SMNVEV (reference sequence). The CDR3 sequence is 11 residues long. V gave up 8 bases and J gave up 11 bases, with 15 bases separating them. This CDR3 reads CASSEKDEQYF. The CDR3 nucleotides are TGTGCCAGCTCGGAGAAGGATGAGCAGTACTTC.

This clonotype was detected a few times. The chain combines TRBV2 with TRBJ2-3; D perhaps matches TRBD1 (5 bases). V lost 7 bases and J lost 4, with 15 bases in between. Germline V lookup: CDR1 SNHLY, CDR2 FYNNEI. CDR3 length equals 14 residues. Written as DNA, the CDR3 is TGTGCCAGCAAACCGGTGGACAACGCAGATACGCAGTATTTT. Translation: CASKPVDNADTQYF.